This T cell receptor (beta chain) was profiled in a study of technical replicates of blood from a few donors. The CDR3 totals 12 residues. Germline CDR1 SGHNT, CDR2 YYREEE (reference sequence). V lost 0 bases and J lost 8, with 8 bases in between. TCRdb keeps only in-frame clones here, not all; method: immunoSEQ multiplex PCR. Among fewer than 100,000 clones listed, 97% were seen once. The clonotype originates from a human donor in good health. The sample comprised T cells isolated from PBMCs. The rearrangement joins TRBV5-4 to TRBJ1-1, with D hard to call. The CDR3 sequence is CASSLERQEAFF. The CDR3 coding sequence is TGTGCCAGCAGCTTGGAGCGGCAGGAAGCTTTCTTT.